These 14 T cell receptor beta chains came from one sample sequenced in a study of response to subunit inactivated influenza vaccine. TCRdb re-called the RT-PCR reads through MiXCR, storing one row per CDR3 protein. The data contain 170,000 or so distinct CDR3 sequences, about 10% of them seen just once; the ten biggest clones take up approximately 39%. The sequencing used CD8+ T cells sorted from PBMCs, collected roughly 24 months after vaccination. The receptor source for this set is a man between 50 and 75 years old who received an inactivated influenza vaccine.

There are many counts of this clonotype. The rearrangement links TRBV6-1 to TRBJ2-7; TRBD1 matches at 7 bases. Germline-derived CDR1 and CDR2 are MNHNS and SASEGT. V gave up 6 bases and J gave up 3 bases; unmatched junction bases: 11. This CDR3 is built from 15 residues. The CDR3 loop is CASSEGLDRNYEQYF. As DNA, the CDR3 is TGTGCCAGCAGCGAGGGCTTGGACAGGAACTACGAGCAGTACTTC.

CDR3 loop: CATSDPSGTGPVPNEQFF. The CDR3 DNA follows: TGTGCCACCAGTGATCCATCGGGGACAGGGCCCGTTCCCAATGAGCAGTTCTTC. V usage is TRBV24-1 and J usage is TRBJ2-1; 9 positions match TRBD1. The length of the CDR3 is 18 residues. Germline CDR1 is KGHDR and CDR2 is SFDVKD. V lost 3 bases, J lost 6 bases, and 14 bases stayed unmatched.

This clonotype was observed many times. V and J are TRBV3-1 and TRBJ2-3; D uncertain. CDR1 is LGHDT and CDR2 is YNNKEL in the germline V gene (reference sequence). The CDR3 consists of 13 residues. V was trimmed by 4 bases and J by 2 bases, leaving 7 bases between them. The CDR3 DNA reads TGTGCCAGCAGCCGCGATTTCACAGATACGCAGTATTTT. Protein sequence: CASSRDFTDTQYF.

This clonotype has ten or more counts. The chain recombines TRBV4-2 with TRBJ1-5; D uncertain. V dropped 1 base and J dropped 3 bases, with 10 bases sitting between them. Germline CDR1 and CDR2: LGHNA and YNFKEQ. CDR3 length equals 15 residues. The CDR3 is CASSQGAEINQPQHF. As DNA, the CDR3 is TGTGCCAGCAGCCAAGGAGCCGAAATCAATCAGCCCCAGCATTTT.

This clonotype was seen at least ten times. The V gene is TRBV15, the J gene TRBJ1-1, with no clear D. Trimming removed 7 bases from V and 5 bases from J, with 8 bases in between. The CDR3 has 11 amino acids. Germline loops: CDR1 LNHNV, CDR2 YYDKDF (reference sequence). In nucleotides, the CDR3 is TGTGCCACCAAGTCCCGGACTGAAGCTTTCTTT. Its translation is CATKSRTEAFF.

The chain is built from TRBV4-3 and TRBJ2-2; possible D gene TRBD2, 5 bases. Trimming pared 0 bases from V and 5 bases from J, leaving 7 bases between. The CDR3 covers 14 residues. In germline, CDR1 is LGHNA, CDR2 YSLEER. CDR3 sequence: CASSQDSGTGELFF. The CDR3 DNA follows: TGCGCCAGCAGCCAAGACTCGGGGACCGGGGAGCTGTTTTTT.

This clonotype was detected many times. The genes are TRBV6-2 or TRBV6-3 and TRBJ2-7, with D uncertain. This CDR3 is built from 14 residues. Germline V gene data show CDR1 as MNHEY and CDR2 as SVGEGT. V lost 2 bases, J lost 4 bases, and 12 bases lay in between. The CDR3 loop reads CASSYQGSPYEQYF. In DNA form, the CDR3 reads TGTGCCAGCAGTTACCAAGGCTCACCTTACGAGCAGTACTTC.

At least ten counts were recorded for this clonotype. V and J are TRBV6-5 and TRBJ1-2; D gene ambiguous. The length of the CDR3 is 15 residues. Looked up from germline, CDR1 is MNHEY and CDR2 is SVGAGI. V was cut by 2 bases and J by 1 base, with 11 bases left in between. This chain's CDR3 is CASSYGTVSNYGYTF. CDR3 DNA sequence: TGTGCCAGCAGTTACGGCACAGTCAGTAACTATGGCTACACCTTC.

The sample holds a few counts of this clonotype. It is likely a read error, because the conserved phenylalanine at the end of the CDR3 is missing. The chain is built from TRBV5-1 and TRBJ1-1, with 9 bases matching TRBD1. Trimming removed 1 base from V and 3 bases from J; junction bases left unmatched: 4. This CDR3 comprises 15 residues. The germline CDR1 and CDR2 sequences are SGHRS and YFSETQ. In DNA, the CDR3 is TGCGCCAGCAGCTTGACAGGGACAGGGCACACTGAAGCTTTCTCT. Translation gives CASSLTGTGHTEAFS.

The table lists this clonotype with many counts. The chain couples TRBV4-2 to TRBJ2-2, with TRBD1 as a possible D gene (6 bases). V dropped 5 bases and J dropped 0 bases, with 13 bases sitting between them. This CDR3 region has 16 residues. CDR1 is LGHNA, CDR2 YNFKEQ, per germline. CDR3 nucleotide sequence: TGTGCCAGCAGCTATGACAGGTCCTCGAACACCGGGGAGCTGTTTTTT. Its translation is CASSYDRSSNTGELFF.

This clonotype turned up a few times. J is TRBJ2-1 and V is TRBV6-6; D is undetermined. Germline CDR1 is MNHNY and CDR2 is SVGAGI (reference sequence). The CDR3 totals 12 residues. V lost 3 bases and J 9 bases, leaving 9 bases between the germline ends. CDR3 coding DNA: TGTGCCAGCAGTTATTTGGCAAGTGAGCAGTTCTTC. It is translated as CASSYLASEQFF.

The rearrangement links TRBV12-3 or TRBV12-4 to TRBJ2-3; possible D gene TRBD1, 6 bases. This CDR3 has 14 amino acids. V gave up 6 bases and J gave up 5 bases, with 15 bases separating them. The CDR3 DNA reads TGTGCCAGCAGACCCCGGACAGTGAGAGATACGCAGTATTTT. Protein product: CASRPRTVRDTQYF.

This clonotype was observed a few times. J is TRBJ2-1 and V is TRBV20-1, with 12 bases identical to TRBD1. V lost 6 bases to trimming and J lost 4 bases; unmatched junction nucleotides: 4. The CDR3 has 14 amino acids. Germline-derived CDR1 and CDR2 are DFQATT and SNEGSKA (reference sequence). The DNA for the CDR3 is TGCAGTGCGAGGGACAGGGGGCATTACAATGAGCAGTTCTTC. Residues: CSARDRGHYNEQFF.

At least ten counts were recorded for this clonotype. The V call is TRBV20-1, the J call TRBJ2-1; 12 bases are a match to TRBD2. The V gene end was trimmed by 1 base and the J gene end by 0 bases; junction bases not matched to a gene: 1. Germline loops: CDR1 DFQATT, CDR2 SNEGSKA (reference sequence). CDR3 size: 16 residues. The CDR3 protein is CSARGTSGVSYNEQFF. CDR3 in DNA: TGCAGTGCTAGAGGGACTAGCGGGGTCTCCTACAATGAGCAGTTCTTC.